The next 22 T cell receptor beta chains were all read from a single sample in a study of vaccination effects on CD4 cells after COVID-19. Assay used: immunoSEQ multiplex PCR; TCRdb lists only in-frame clones, some missing. Of 50,000 or so clones listed, just under 80% were seen once; the top ten hold around 5.5%. Antigen-specific CD4+ T cell clonotypes were called by their expansion after viral peptide-pool culture in ViraFEST. Investigators separated out CD4+ T cells once approximately 9 days of culture had passed. Vaccine recipients lacked prior SARS-CoV-2 infection and had negative nucleocapsid antibodies. Antigens for these TCRs are unknown. The sample here was CD4+ T cells from PBMCs cultured with HCoV-OC43 spike peptides, taken before COVID-19 vaccination. Regarding subset: HCoV-OC43 spike overlapping peptide pool stimulation. The receptor source for this set is a human donor who received a COVID-19 vaccine.

The chain combines TRBV30 with TRBJ1-2, with D unresolved. Per the germline V gene, CDR1 is GTSNPN and CDR2 is SVGIG (reference sequence). This CDR3 region has 12 residues. Trimming left V 2 bases short and J 7 bases short, with 11 bases between. CDR3 region: CAWSRVGTGYTF. The DNA for the CDR3 is TGTGCCTGGAGTCGGGTGGGTACTGGCTACACCTTC.

The chain carries TRBV3-1 (or the pseudogene TRBV3-2) and TRBJ1-2; no clear D gene. V lost 1 base to trimming and J lost 5 bases, with 17 bases between them. CDR1 LGHDT and CDR2 YNNKEL come from the germline V gene (reference sequence). This CDR3 has 16 amino acids. The CDR3: CASSQGFLTEAYGYTF. The CDR3 DNA is TGTGCCAGCAGCCAAGGGTTTCTGACGGAAGCTTATGGCTACACCTTC.

The rearrangement uses TRBV5-4 and TRBJ2-5, with D perhaps being TRBD1 or TRBD2 (5 bases each). The CDR3 length is 14 residues. CDR1 is SGHNT, CDR2 YYREEE, per germline (reference sequence). The germline V and J ends were trimmed by 4 bases and 2 bases, with 12 bases remaining between them. The CDR3 sequence: CASSPGTAQETQYF. In DNA, the CDR3 is TGTGCCAGCAGCCCGGGGACCGCACAAGAGACCCAGTACTTC.

The gene calls are TRBV6-2 or TRBV6-3 and TRBJ1-1; tentatively, D is TRBD1 (5 bases). Trimming removed 1 base from V and 0 bases from J, with 15 bases in between. CDR3 size: 17 residues. Per germline, CDR1 MNHEY and CDR2 SVGEGT. CDR3 in DNA: TGTGCCAGCAGTTACTTGGCAGGGAGACTTATGAACACTGAAGCTTTCTTT. It codes for CASSYLAGRLMNTEAFF.

The chain carries TRBV4-3 and TRBJ2-1; unclear D gene. CDR1 LGHNA and CDR2 YSLEER come from the germline V gene. V shed 1 base and J shed 5 bases, with 6 bases lying between them. This CDR3 has 13 residues. The CDR3: CASSQGYNNEQFF. CDR3 nucleotide sequence: TGCGCCAGCAGCCAAGGATATAACAATGAGCAGTTCTTC.

The table lists this clone with a count of one. V usage is TRBV5-1 and J usage is TRBJ1-1; D not resolved. V lost 0 bases and J 1 base, leaving 4 bases between the germline ends. The germline V gene encodes CDR1 SGHRS and CDR2 YFSETQ. This CDR3 spans 13 amino acids. The CDR3 DNA reads as TGCGCCAGCAGCTTGGACTGGAACACTGAAGCTTTCTTT. As protein: CASSLDWNTEAFF.

The count of this clone is one. The rearrangement links TRBV24-1 to TRBJ2-5; TRBD1 is a possible D gene (5 bases). The CDR3 is 14 amino acids. Trimming removed 1 base at V and 6 bases at J, with 11 bases between. Germline CDR1 KGHDR, CDR2 SFDVKD. The CDR3 DNA reads TGTGCCACCAGTGATTTCAGCGACAGACAGACCCAGTACTTC. It specifies CATSDFSDRQTQYF.

The chain links TRBV10-3 to TRBJ1-2; perhaps TRBD1 as D (5 bases). The germline CDR1 and CDR2 sequences are ENHRY and SYGVKD. The germline V and J ends were trimmed by 0 bases and 6 bases, with 11 bases remaining between them. The CDR3 loop spans 14 amino acids. The CDR3 region is CAISESTRGDGYTF. CDR3 sequence (DNA): TGTGCCATCAGTGAGTCGACTCGGGGGGATGGCTACACCTTC.

This chain links TRBV5-1 with TRBJ2-5; D ambiguous. This CDR3 has 14 amino acids. Trimming stripped 2 bases from V and 5 bases from J, with 13 bases between. Germline CDR1 is SGHRS and CDR2 is YFSETQ. The CDR3 DNA follows: TGCGCCAGCAGCTTTTCGGGCCCCAGGGAGACCCAGTACTTC. Protein: CASSFSGPRETQYF.

The V gene is TRBV24-1, the J gene TRBJ1-1; tentatively, D is TRBD1 (5 bases). The length of the CDR3 is 14 residues. The germline CDR1 and CDR2 sequences are KGHDR and SFDVKD. Trimming took 12 bases from V and 0 from J, leaving 16 bases between them. The CDR3 loop reads CAALGSGMNTEAFF. The CDR3 coding sequence is TGTGCCGCCCTGGGGTCAGGGATGAACACTGAAGCTTTCTTT.

The chain links TRBV11-2 to TRBJ1-3, with unresolved D. V lost 5 bases and J lost 0, with 11 bases in between. The V gene's germline CDR1 is SGHAT and CDR2 FQNNGV. The CDR3 has 15 amino acids. CDR3 coding DNA: TGTGCCAGCAGCCCAAGGGCGGTCTCTGGAAACACCATATATTTT. This codes for CASSPRAVSGNTIYF.

This chain links TRBV19 with TRBJ1-3, with unresolved D. Germline lookup yields CDR1 LNHDA and CDR2 SQIVND (reference sequence). CDR3 length: 15 residues. V dropped 5 bases and J dropped 2 bases, with 13 bases sitting between them. The CDR3 sequence: CASSFSGGAGNTIYF. As DNA, the CDR3 is TGTGCCAGTAGTTTTTCCGGCGGGGCTGGAAACACCATATATTTT. Supplemented by reference TRBV19 and TRBJ1-3, the full variable domain reads DGGITQSPKYLFRKEGQNVTLSCEQNLNHDAMYWYRQDPGQGLRLIYYSQIVNDFQKGDIAEGYSVSREKKESFPLTVTSAQKNPTAFYLCASSFSGGAGNTIYFGEGSWLTVV.

V gene TRBV7-2 combines with J gene TRBJ2-5, with 9 positions matching TRBD2. From germline, CDR1 is SGHTA and CDR2 FQGNSA. The ends lost 2 bases at V and 4 bases at J; junction bases unmatched: 5. This CDR3 comprises 15 residues. The CDR3 protein is CASSLWRGGVETQYF. CDR3 nucleotides: TGTGCCAGCAGCTTATGGCGGGGGGGGGTAGAGACCCAGTACTTC.

V is TRBV5-1 and J is TRBJ2-7; D perhaps matches TRBD1 (5 bases). Deletions cut 0 bases from V and 3 bases from J, with 10 bases between. Germline assignment: CDR1 SGHRS and CDR2 YFSETQ. This CDR3 contains 14 residues. The CDR3: CASSLATGYYEQYV. In nucleotides, the CDR3 is TGCGCCAGCAGCTTGGCTACAGGATACTACGAGCAGTACGTC.

In its sample, this clone was seen once. The chain combines TRBV12-3 or TRBV12-4 with TRBJ2-5; 9 nucleotides match TRBD1. The CDR3 runs to 13 residues. V shed 5 bases and J 5 bases; nucleotides not matched to a gene: 3. The CDR3 DNA reads TGTGCCAGCAGTGCCGGACAGGGGGAGACCCAGTACTTC. This gives the protein CASSAGQGETQYF.

V gene TRBV2 combines with J gene TRBJ2-3; D is unclear. The CDR3 loop spans 14 amino acids. CDR1 and CDR2 (germline): SNHLY, FYNNEI. Trimming took 6 bases from V and 1 from J, leaving 11 bases between them. For the CDR3, the DNA is TGTGCCAGCAGCCCTGATAGGGGCACAGATACGCAGTATTTT. Protein sequence: CASSPDRGTDTQYF.

This chain uses TRBV4-3 with TRBJ2-3, with no clear D. CDR1 and CDR2 from the germline V gene are LGHNA and YSLEER. This CDR3 has 14 amino acids. Trimming left V 0 bases short and J 7 bases short, with 11 bases between. The CDR3 region has the DNA TGCGCCAGCAGCCAAGACGGGCTGGCACATACGCAGTATTTT. Translated: CASSQDGLAHTQYF.

The chain joins TRBV7-2 to TRBJ2-5; maybe TRBD2 (6 bases). Germline lookup yields CDR1 SGHTA and CDR2 FQGNSA. Deletions cut 4 bases from V and 7 bases from J, with 13 bases between. The length of the CDR3 is 13 residues. This CDR3 reads CASSSIPGGTQYF. The CDR3 DNA is TGTGCCAGCAGCTCTATTCCCGGGGGGACCCAGTACTTC.

The chain recombines TRBV10-3 with TRBJ2-6; D remains ambiguous. CDR1 and CDR2 (germline): ENHRY, SYGVKD. This CDR3 contains 15 residues. Trimming took 3 bases from V and 2 from J, leaving 8 bases between them. DNA of the CDR3: TGTGCCATCAGTGACGGCAGTACTGGGGCCAACGTCCTGACTTTC. Its translation is CAISDGSTGANVLTF.

As concerns this clone: The same CDR3 is also encoded by other DNA sequences in this sample. This chain uses TRBV7-2 with TRBJ1-4, with D possibly matching TRBD1 (6 bases). The germline CDR1 and CDR2 sequences are SGHTA and FQGNSA. The CDR3 sequence is 15 residues long. Trimming took off 5 bases at V and 8 bases at J, with 18 bases between the two ends. The CDR3 region is CASSRLGGGGEKLFF. The DNA of the CDR3 is TGTGCCAGCAGCCGTTTGGGGGGCGGAGGCGAAAAACTGTTTTTT.

V usage is TRBV24-1 and J usage is TRBJ1-2; D is undetermined. The CDR3 spans 14 residues. The germline V gene has CDR1 KGHDR and CDR2 SFDVKD. Trimming took 4 bases from V and 5 from J, leaving 13 bases between them. The CDR3: CATSDRSTVYGYTF. In DNA form, the CDR3 reads TGTGCCACCAGTGACCGTTCAACGGTTTATGGCTACACCTTC.

CDR3: CATSSGGADTQYF. As DNA, the CDR3 is TGTGCCACCTCTAGCGGGGGGGCAGATACGCAGTATTTT. The genes are TRBV10-3 and TRBJ2-3; 12 bases align to TRBD2. J gave up 4 bases and V 10 bases, and 3 bases lay outside the gene matches. This CDR3 is built from 13 residues. Germline CDR1 and CDR2: ENHRY and SYGVKD.